This T cell receptor beta chain was recovered during a study of T cells in Graves' hyperthyroidism and ophthalmopathy. Study at large: Once the initial diagnosis was made, peripheral blood was obtained before any treatment.

Authors of the study amplified TCR beta CDR3 regions from RNA transcripts. TCR CDR3 regions were first amplified by RT-PCR with HTBI primers. TCRdb re-analysed the multiplex PCR reads in MiXCR, keeping a single row per CDR3 protein. This table has roughly 420,000 distinct CDR3 sequences, 15% to 17% appearing once. The clonotype comes from a woman aged 18-29 years with Graves' hyperthyroidism. The sample comprised blood.

DNA for the CDR3: TGTGCCAGCAGCGTAGCGGGACTGCATAATTCACCCCTCCACTTT. Translating gives CASSVAGLHNSPLHF. This chain uses TRBV9 with TRBJ1-6; perhaps TRBD1 as D (5 bases). V gave up 0 bases and J gave up 5 bases, with 9 bases separating them. CDR3 length equals 15 residues. CDR1 is SGDLS, CDR2 YYNGEE, per germline.